This TCR beta chain is from a study of blood T cell repertoires in COVID-19. In the study overall: Material from acute and convalescent COVID-19 was sourced from the United States, Italy and Spain. The analysed material was cDNA or gDNA that came from T cells, B-cell-depleted T cells, or PBMCs.

From germline, CDR1 is SGHDT and CDR2 YYEEEE. V was shortened by 4 bases and J by 5 bases, with 14 bases between the two germline ends. The CDR3 consists of 14 residues. Original methodology: Scientists estimated how many nucleated cells there were by amplifying reference gene primers. Sequencing was performed with immunoSEQ multiplex PCR; in TCRdb, only in-frame clones are kept and a portion is missing. The V and J calls and the clone size are those of that table, but D and trimming were determined from the DNA. This table holds tens of thousands of clones, 70% to 85% found once. The TCR sequence derives from a woman between 70 and 85 years old with acute or convalescent COVID-19. J is TRBJ2-3 and V is TRBV5-6; possibly TRBD2 for D (5 bases). Source material: peripheral blood. The CDR3 nucleotides are TGTGCCAGCAGCCCAACGGGCGGGTTAGATACGCAGTATTTT. The encoded protein is CASSPTGGLDTQYF.